These 15 T cell receptor beta chains were all obtained from the same sample, sequenced in a study of blood T cell repertoires in COVID-19. The data were produced by immunoSEQ multiplex PCR, yet TCRdb's version contains in-frame clones alone and is incomplete. The sample holds 100,000 or so clones; over 75% are singletons and the top ten take under 4.5%. The specimen was peripheral blood. The receptors derive from a man aged 50 to 59 with acute or convalescent COVID-19.

The rearrangement links TRBV9 to TRBJ2-1, with 12 positions matching TRBD2. This CDR3 comprises 16 residues. Per germline, CDR1 SGDLS and CDR2 YYNGEE. Unmatched junction bases numbered 7, after V lost 0 bases and J lost 9 bases. The CDR3 loop reads CASSVGGGTSGLEQFF. The CDR3, as DNA: TGTGCCAGCAGCGTAGGTGGTGGGACTAGCGGGCTTGAGCAGTTCTTC.

V and J are TRBV13 and TRBJ2-7, with D possibly matching TRBD1 (6 bases). Germline V gene data show CDR1 as PRHDT and CDR2 as FYEKMQ (reference sequence). Trimming shortened V by 2 bases and J by 2 bases, and 13 bases separated the two germline ends. This CDR3 is 15 amino acids long. CDR3 region: CASSLTTGNTYEQYF. The CDR3 DNA is TGTGCCAGCAGCTTAACCACAGGGAATACCTACGAGCAGTACTTC.

The chain joins TRBV19 to TRBJ2-5, with D maybe TRBD1 (6 bases). The CDR3 length is 15 residues. V lost 5 bases and J lost 4, with 17 bases in between. CDR1 and CDR2 (germline): LNHDA, SQIVND (reference sequence). The DNA for the CDR3 is TGTGCCAGTAGTCACGAATCTACAGGGCTAGAGACCCAGTACTTC. Protein: CASSHESTGLETQYF.

V and J are TRBV5-1 and TRBJ2-7; unclear D gene. Germline values: CDR1 SGHRS, CDR2 YFSETQ. This CDR3 comprises 14 residues. Trimming removed 4 bases from V and 5 bases from J, with 16 bases in between. The CDR3 sequence is CASSPGWAPDEQYF. DNA of the CDR3: TGCGCCAGCAGCCCCGGATGGGCACCTGACGAGCAGTACTTC.

The count of this clone is one. This chain links TRBV10-1 with TRBJ2-2, with D uncertain. The CDR3 totals 14 residues. V shed 1 base and J shed 1 base, with 4 bases lying between them. The V gene's germline CDR1 is WNHNN and CDR2 SYGVQD (reference sequence). The DNA for the CDR3 is TGCGCCAGCAGTGAGTGGCAGAACACCGGGGAGCTGTTTTTT. Its protein product is CASSEWQNTGELFF.

V and J are TRBV11-2 and TRBJ1-2; D is unresolved. The CDR3 runs to 17 residues. V gave up 0 bases and J gave up 7 bases, with 21 bases separating them. Germline CDR1 reads SGHAT; CDR2 reads FQNNGV. Written as DNA, the CDR3 is TGTGCCAGCAGCTTAGAAGGAGTCAGAGTTCGTAGTAGTGGCTACACCTTC. Translated: CASSLEGVRVRSSGYTF.

Many counts were recorded for this clone. The rearrangement links TRBV6-5 to TRBJ1-3; maybe TRBD1 (5 bases). Germline CDR1 is MNHEY and CDR2 is SVGAGI. This CDR3 is 14 amino acids long. Trimming removed 4 bases at V and 3 bases at J, with 10 bases between. The CDR3 spells CASSSGLYGNTIYF. CDR3 nucleotides: TGTGCCAGCAGTTCAGGGCTATATGGAAACACCATATATTTT.

V usage is TRBV30 and J usage is TRBJ2-7, with D perhaps TRBD1 (5 bases). Germline loops: CDR1 GTSNPN, CDR2 SVGIG (reference sequence). The CDR3 has 14 residues. Trimming stripped 3 bases from V and 5 bases from J, with 17 bases between. In DNA form, the CDR3 reads TGTGCCTGGAGCCAGGGCTTGGGTGGAGACGAGCAGTACTTC. Protein sequence: CAWSQGLGGDEQYF.

This clone is a singleton in its sample. V gene TRBV5-1 combines with J gene TRBJ2-3; possible D gene TRBD2, 6 bases. Trimming removed 0 bases from V and 0 bases from J, with 23 bases in between. Germline V gene data show CDR1 as SGHRS and CDR2 as YFSETQ. There are 20 residues in the CDR3. The CDR3 DNA reads as TGCGCCAGCAGCTTGGCGGTGACTAGTTCGGGCCAAGGAAGCACAGATACGCAGTATTTT. It is translated as CASSLAVTSSGQGSTDTQYF.

The chain joins TRBV28 to TRBJ1-1, with a weak D call TRBD1 (5 bases). V was shortened by 6 bases and J by 10 bases, with 18 bases between the two germline ends. Germline lookup yields CDR1 MDHEN and CDR2 SYDVKM. CDR3 length equals 13 residues. For the CDR3, the DNA is TGTGCCAGCAGGCAACAGGAGACGGTGGGAGCTTTCTTT. Translated, it gives CASRQQETVGAFF.

The rearrangement uses TRBV19 and TRBJ2-7; possible D gene TRBD2, 6 bases. V shed 3 bases and J shed 6 bases, with 15 bases lying between them. CDR1 LNHDA and CDR2 SQIVND come from the germline V gene (reference sequence). This CDR3 spans 14 amino acids. This CDR3 is CASSIGGLGGEQYF. Here the CDR3 DNA reads TGTGCCAGTAGTATTGGGGGACTCGGGGGCGAGCAGTACTTC.

This clone was counted only a few times. The chain links TRBV6-5 to TRBJ1-5; 7 nucleotides match TRBD1. Germline V gives CDR1 MNHEY, CDR2 SVGAGI. This CDR3 contains 14 residues. V shed 6 bases and J 6 bases; nucleotides not matched to a gene: 8. The CDR3: CASRSTGAGQPQHF. The CDR3 DNA sequence: TGTGCCAGCAGATCCACAGGGGCTGGTCAGCCCCAGCATTTT.

The chain recombines TRBV9 with TRBJ2-5, with 8 bases that match TRBD1. V lost 0 bases and J lost 5; bases outside the gene matches: 6. The germline V gene has CDR1 SGDLS and CDR2 YYNGEE. The CDR3 is 15 amino acids. For the CDR3, the DNA is TGTGCCAGCAGCGTAGCCGGGACAGGCGGCGAGACCCAGTACTTC. This codes for CASSVAGTGGETQYF.

The J gene is TRBJ1-2, the V gene TRBV3-1 (or the pseudogene TRBV3-2); TRBD1 might be the D (5 bases). Trimming took 3 bases from V and 4 from J, leaving 6 bases between them. This CDR3 comprises 12 residues. CDR1 LGHDT and CDR2 YNNKEL come from the germline V gene (reference sequence). The CDR3 spells CASSQQGYGYTF. In DNA, the CDR3 is TGTGCCAGCAGCCAGCAGGGCTATGGCTACACCTTC.

This chain connects TRBV18 to TRBJ2-7; 12 nucleotides line up with TRBD2. CDR1 KGHSH and CDR2 LQKENI come from the germline V gene. The CDR3 runs 15 residues. Losses at the gene ends were 5 bases for V and 1 base for J; bases not matched to a gene: 3. CDR3 region: CASSTSGGPSYEQYF. The CDR3, as DNA: TGTGCCAGCTCAACTAGCGGGGGGCCTTCCTACGAGCAGTACTTC. The full variable domain, in which reference TRBV18 and TRBJ2-7 provide the parts outside the CDR3, is NAGVMQNPRHLVRRRGQEARLRCSPMKGHSHVYWYRQLPEEGLKFMVYLQKENIIDESGMPKERFSAEFPKEGPSILRIQQVVRGDSAAYFCASSTSGGPSYEQYFGPGTRLTVT.